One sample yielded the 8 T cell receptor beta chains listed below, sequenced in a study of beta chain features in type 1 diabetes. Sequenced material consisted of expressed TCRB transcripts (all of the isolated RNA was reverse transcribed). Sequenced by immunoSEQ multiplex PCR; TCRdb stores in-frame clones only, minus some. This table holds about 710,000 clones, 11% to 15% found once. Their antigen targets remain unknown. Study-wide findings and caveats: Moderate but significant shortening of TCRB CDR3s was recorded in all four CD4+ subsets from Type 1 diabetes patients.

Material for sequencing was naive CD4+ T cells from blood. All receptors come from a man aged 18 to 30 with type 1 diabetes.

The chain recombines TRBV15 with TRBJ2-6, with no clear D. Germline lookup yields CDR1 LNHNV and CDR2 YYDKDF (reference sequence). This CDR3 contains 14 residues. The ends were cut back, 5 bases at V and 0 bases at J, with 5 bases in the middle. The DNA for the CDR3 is TGTGCCACCAGCCGTAGCTCTGGGGCCAACGTCCTGACTTTC. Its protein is CATSRSSGANVLTF.

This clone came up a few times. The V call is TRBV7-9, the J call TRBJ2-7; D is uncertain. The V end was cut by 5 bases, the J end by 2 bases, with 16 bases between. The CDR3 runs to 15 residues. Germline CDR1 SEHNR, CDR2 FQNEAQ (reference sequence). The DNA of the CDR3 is TGTGCCAGCAGCCTCCCGGCGCGTGTGACCTACGAGCAGTACTTC. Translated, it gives CASSLPARVTYEQYF.

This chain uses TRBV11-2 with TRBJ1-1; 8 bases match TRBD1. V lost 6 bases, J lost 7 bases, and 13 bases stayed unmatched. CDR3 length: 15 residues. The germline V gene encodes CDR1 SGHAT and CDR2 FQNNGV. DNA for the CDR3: TGTGCCAGCAGTTATAGTACAGGGGGAGACAGTGAAGCTTTCTTT. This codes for CASSYSTGGDSEAFF.

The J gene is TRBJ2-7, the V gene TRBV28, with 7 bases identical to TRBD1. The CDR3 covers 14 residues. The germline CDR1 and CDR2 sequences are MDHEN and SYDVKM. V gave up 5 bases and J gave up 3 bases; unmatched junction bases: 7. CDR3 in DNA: TGTGCCAGCAGTACCGGGACAGTGATCTACGAGCAGTACTTC. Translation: CASSTGTVIYEQYF. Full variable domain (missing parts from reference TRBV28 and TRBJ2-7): DVKVTQSSRYLVKRTGEKVFLECVQDMDHENMFWYRQDPGLGLRLIYFSYDVKMKEKGDIPEGYSVSREKKERFSLILESASTNQTSMYLCASSTGTVIYEQYFGPGTRLTVT.

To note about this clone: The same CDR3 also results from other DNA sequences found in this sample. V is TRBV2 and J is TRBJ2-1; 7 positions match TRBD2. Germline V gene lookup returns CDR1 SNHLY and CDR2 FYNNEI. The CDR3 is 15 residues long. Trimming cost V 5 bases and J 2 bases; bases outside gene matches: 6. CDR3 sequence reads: CASSPPSGAYNEQFF. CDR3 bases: TGTGCCAGCAGTCCTCCTAGCGGAGCCTACAATGAGCAGTTCTTC.

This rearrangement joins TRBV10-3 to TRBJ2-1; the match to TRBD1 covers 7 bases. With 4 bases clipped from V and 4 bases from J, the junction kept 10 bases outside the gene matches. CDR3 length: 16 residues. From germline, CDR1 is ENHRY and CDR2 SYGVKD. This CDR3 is CAISAEGAGRYNEQFF. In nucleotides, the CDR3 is TGTGCCATCAGTGCCGAGGGGGCGGGTAGGTACAATGAGCAGTTCTTC.

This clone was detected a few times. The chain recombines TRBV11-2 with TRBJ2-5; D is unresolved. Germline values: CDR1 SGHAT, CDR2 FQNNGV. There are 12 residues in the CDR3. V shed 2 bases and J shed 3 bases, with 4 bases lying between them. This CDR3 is CASSLMEETQYF. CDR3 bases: TGTGCCAGCAGCTTAATGGAAGAGACCCAGTACTTC.

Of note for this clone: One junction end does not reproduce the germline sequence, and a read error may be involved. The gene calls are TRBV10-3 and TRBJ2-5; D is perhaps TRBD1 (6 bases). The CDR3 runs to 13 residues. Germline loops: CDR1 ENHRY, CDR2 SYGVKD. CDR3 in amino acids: CASSPRGGETQYF. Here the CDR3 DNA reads TGTGCCAGCAGTCCCAGGGGTGGGGAGACCCAGTACTTC.